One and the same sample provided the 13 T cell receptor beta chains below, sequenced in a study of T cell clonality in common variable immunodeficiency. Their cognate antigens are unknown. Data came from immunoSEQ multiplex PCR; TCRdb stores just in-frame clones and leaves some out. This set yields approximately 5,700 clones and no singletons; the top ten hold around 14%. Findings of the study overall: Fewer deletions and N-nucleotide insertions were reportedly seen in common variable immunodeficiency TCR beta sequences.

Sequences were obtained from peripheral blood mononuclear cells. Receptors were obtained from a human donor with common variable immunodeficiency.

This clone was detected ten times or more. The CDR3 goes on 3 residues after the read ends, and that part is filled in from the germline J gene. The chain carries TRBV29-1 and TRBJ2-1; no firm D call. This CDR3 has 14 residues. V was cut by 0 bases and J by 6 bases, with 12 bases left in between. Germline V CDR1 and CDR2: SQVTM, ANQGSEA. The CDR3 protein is CSVEDRPGLNEQFF. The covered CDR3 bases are TGCAGCGTTGAAGACCGTCCAGGCCTCAATGAG.

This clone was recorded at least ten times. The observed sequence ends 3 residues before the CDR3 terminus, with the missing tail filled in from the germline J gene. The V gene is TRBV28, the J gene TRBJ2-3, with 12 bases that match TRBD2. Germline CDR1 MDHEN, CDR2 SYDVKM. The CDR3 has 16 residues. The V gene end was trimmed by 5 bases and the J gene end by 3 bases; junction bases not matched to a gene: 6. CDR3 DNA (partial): TGTGCCAGCAGTCTGAGACTAGCGGGAGTAACAGATACG. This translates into CASSLRLAGVTDT. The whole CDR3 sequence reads CASSLRLAGVTDTQYF. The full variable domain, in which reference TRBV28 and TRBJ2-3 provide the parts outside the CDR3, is DVKVTQSSRYLVKRTGEKVFLECVQDMDHENMFWYRQDPGLGLRLIYFSYDVKMKEKGDIPEGYSVSREKKERFSLILESASTNQTSMYLCASSLRLAGVTDTQYFGPGTRLTVL.

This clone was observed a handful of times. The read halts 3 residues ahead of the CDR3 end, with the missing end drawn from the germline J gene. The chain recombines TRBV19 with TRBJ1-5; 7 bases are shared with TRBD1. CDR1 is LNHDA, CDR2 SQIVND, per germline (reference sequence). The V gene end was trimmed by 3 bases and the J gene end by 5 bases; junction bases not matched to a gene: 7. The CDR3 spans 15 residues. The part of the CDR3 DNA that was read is TGTGCCAGTAGTATTGAAGAGGGACAGCATCAGCCC. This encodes CASSIEEGQHQP. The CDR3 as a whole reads CASSIEEGQHQPQHF.

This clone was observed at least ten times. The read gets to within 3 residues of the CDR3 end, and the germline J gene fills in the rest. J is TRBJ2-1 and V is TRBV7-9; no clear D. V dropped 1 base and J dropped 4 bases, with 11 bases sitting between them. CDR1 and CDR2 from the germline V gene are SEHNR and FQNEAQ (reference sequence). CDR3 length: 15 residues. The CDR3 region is CASSLGAVQYNEQFF. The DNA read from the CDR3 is TGTGCCAGCAGCTTAGGGGCAGTTCAGTACAATGAG.

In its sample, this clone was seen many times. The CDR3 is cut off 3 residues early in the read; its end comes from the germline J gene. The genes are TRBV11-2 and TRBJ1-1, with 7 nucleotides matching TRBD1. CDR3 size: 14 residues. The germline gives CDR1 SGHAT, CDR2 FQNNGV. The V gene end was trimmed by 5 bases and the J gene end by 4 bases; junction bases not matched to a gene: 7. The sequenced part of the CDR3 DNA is TGTGCCAGCAGCCTACAGAACAGGGGCACTGAA. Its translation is CASSLQNRGTE. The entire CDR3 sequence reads CASSLQNRGTEAFF. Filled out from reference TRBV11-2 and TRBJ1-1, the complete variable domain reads EAGVAQSPRYKIIEKRQSVAFWCNPISGHATLYWYQQILGQGPKLLIQFQNNGVVDDSQLPKDRFSAERLKGVDSTLKIQPAKLEDSAVYLCASSLQNRGTEAFFGQGTRLTVV.

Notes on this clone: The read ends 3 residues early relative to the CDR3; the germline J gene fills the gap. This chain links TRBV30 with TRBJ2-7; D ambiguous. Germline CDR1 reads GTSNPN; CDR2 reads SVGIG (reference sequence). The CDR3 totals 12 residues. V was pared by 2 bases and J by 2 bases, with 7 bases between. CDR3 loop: CAWSKITYEQYF. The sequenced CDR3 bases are TGTGCCTGGAGTAAAATAACCTACGAG.

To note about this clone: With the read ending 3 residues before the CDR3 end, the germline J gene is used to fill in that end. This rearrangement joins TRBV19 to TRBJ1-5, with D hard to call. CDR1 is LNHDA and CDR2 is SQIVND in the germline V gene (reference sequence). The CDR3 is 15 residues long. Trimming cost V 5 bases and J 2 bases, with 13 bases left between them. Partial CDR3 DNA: TGTGCCAGTAGTCTTTGGGTGGGCGGCAATCAGCCC. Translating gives CASSLWVGGNQP. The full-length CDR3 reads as CASSLWVGGNQPQHF.

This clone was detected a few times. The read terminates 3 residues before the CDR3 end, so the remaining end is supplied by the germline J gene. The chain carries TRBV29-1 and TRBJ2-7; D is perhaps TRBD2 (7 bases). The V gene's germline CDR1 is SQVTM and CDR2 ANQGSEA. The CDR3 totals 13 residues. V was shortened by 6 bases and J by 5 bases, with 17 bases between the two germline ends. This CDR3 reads CSVAPRGGDEQYF. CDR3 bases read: TGCAGCGTAGCTCCCCGAGGGGGGGACGAG.

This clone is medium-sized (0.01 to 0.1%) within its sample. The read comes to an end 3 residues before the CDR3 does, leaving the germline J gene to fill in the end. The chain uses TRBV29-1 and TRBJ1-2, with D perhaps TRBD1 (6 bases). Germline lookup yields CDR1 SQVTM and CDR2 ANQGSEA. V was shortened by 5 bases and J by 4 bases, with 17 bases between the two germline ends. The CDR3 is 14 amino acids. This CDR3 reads CSVWGLQGTYGYTF. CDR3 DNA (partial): TGCAGCGTTTGGGGACTACAGGGTACCTATGGC.

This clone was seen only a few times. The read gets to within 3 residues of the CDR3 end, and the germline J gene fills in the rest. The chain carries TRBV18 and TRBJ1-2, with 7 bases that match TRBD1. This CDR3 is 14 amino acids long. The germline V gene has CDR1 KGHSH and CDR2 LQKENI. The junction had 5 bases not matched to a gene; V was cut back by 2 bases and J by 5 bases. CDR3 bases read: TGTGCCAGCTCACCAAGGCAGGGGGGATATGGC. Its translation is CASSPRQGGYG. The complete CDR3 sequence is CASSPRQGGYGYTF.

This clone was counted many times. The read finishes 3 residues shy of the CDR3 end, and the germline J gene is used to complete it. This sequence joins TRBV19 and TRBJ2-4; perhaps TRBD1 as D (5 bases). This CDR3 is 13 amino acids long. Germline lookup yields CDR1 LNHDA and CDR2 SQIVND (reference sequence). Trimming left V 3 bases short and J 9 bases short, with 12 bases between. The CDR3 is CASSIGWGGIQYF. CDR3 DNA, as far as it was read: TGTGCCAGTAGTATTGGATGGGGCGGCATT.

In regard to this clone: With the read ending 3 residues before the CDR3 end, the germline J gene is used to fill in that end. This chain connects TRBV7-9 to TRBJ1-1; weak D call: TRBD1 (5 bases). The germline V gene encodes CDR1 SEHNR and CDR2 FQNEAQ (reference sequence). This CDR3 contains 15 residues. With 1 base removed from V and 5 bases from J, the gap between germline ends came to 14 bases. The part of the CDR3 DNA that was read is TGTGCCAGCAGCTTAGAGTCGGGGGGGAGGACTGAA. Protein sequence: CASSLESGGRTE. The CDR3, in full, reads CASSLESGGRTEAFF.

The DNA read from the CDR3 is TGCGCCAGCAGCTTGGGACAGGGCCGCTACGAG. Amino acids: CASSLGQGRYE. The whole CDR3 region reads CASSLGQGRYEQYF. The genes are TRBV5-1 and TRBJ2-7; TRBD1 matches at 7 bases. Read data end 3 residues before the CDR3 end; the end is taken from the germline J gene. Unmatched junction bases numbered 3, after V lost 0 bases and J lost 3 bases. From germline, CDR1 is SGHRS and CDR2 YFSETQ. The CDR3 runs 14 residues.